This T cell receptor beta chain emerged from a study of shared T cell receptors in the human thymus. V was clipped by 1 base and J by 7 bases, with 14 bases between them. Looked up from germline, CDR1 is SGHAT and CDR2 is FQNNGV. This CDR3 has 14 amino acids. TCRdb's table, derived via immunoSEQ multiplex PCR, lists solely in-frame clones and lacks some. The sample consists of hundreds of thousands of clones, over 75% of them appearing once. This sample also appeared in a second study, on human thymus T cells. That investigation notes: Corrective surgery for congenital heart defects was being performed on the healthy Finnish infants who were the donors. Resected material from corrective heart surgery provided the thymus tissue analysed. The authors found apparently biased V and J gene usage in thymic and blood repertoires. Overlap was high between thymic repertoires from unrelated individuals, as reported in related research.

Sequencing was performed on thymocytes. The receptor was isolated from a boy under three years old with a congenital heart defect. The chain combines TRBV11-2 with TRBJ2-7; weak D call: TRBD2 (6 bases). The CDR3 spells CASSLVLSAGEQYF. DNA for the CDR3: TGTGCCAGCAGCTTAGTACTCTCGGCGGGGGAGCAGTACTTC.